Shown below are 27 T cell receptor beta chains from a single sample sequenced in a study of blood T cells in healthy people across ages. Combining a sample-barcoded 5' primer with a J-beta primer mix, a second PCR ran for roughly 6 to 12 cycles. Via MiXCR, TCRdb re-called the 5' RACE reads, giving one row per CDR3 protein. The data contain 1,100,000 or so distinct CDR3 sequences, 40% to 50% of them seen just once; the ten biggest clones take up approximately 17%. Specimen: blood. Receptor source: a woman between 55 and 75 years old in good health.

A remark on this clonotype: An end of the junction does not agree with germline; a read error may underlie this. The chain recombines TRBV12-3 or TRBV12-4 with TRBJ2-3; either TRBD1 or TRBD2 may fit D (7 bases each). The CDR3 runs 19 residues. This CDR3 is CASKPWLGGRGLGTDAQYF. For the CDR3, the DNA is TGTGCCAGCAAACCCTGGTTGGGTGGGAGGGGACTCGGGACAGATGCGCAGTATTTT.

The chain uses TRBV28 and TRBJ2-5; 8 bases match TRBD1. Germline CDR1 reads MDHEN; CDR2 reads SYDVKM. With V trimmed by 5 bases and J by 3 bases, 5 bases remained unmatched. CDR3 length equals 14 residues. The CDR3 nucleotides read TGTGCCAGCAGTCTCAGGGGGCTGGAAGAGACCCAGTACTTC. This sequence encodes CASSLRGLEETQYF.

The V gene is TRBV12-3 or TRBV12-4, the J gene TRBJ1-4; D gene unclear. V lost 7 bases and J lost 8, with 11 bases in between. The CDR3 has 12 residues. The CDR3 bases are TGTGCCAGCACCTCCTTTGGGGAAAAACTGTTTTTT. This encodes CASTSFGEKLFF.

The CDR3 DNA is TGCAGTGCCAGTGATGGGGGGAGGCTGTCGTTCTTC. Its translation: CSASDGGRLSFF. The V and J genes are TRBV20-1 and TRBJ2-1; D is perhaps TRBD2 (6 bases). The V end lost 6 bases, the J end lost 15 bases, and 21 bases lay between the germline ends. Germline V lookup: CDR1 DFQATT, CDR2 SNEGSKA (reference sequence). The CDR3 runs to 12 residues.

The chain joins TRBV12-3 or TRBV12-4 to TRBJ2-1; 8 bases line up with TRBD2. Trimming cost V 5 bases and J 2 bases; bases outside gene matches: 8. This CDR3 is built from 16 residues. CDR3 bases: TGTGCCAGCAGTCCCCTAGCGGGCGAGGCCTACAATGAGCAGTTCTTC. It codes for CASSPLAGEAYNEQFF.

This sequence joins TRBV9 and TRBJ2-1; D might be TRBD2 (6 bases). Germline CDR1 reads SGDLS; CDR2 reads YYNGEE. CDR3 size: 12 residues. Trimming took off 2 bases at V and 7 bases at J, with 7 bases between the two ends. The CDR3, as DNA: TGTGCCAGCAGCGTTAGCGGTAATGAGCAGTTCTTC. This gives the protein CASSVSGNEQFF.

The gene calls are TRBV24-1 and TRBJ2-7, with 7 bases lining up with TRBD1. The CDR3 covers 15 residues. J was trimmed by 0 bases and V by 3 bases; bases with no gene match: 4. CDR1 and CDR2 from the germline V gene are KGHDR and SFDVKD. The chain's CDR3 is CATSDTGQDSYEQYF. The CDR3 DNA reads TGTGCCACCAGTGATACCGGACAGGACTCCTACGAGCAGTACTTC.

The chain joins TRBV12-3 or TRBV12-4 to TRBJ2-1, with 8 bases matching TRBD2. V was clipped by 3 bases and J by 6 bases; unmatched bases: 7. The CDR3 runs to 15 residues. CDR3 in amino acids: CASSLAGGLSNEQFF. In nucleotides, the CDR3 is TGTGCCAGCAGTTTGGCGGGAGGACTGTCCAATGAGCAGTTCTTC.

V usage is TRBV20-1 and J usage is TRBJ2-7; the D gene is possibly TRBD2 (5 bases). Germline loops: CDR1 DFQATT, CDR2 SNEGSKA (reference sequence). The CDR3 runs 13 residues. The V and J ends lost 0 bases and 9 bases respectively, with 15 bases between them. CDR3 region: CSARDPLVTRQYF. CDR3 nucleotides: TGCAGTGCTAGAGATCCGTTAGTCACTAGGCAGTACTTC.

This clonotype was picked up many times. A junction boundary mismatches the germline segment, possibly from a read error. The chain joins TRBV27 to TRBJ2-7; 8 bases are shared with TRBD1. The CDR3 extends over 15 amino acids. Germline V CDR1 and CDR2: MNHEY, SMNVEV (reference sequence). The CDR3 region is CASSLRGQGAYEQYF. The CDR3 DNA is TGCGCCAGCAGCCTACGTGGACAGGGAGCCTACGAGCAGTACTTC.

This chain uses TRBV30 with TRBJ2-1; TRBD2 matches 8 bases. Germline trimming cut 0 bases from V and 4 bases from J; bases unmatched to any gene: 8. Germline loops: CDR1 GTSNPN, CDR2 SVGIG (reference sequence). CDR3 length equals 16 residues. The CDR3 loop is CAWSVLTGGLYNEQFF. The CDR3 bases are TGTGCCTGGAGTGTACTGACGGGAGGGCTTTACAATGAGCAGTTCTTC.

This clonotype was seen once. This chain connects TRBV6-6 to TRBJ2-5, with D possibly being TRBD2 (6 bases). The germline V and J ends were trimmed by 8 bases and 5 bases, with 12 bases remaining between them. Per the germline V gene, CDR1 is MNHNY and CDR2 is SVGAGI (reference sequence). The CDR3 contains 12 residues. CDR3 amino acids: CASGRERETQYF. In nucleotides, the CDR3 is TGTGCCAGCGGGCGGGAACGGGAGACCCAGTACTTC.

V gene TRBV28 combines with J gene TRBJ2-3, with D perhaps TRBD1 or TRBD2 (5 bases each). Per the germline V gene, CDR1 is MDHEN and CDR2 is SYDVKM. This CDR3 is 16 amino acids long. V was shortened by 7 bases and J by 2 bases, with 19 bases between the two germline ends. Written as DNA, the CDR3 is TGTGCCAGCAAACCCCCGGGGCAGGCGTACACAGATACGCAGTATTTT. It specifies CASKPPGQAYTDTQYF.

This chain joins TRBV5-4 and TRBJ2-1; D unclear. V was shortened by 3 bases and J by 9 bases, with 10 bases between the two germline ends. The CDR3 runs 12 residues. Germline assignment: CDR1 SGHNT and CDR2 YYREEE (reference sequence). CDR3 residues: CASSSPEREQFF. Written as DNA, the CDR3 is TGTGCCAGCAGCTCCCCGGAGCGTGAGCAGTTCTTC.

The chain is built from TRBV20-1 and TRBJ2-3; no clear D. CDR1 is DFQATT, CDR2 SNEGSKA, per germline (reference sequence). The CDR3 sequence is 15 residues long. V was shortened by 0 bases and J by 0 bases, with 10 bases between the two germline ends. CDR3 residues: CSARDGYGSTDTQYF. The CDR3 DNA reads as TGCAGTGCTAGAGATGGGTACGGAAGCACAGATACGCAGTATTTT.

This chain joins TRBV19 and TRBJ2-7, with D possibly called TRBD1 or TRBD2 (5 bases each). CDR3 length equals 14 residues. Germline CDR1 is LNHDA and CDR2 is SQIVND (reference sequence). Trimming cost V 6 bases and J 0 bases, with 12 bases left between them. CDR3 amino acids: CASRGDANSYEQYF. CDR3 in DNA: TGTGCCAGTAGGGGGGACGCTAACTCCTACGAGCAGTACTTC.

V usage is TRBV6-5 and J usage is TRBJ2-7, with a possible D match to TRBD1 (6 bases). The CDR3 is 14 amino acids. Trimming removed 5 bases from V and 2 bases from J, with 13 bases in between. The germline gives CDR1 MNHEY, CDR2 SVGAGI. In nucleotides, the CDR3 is TGTGCCAGCAGTAACCAGGGGCCCCCCTACGAGCAGTACTTC. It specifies CASSNQGPPYEQYF.

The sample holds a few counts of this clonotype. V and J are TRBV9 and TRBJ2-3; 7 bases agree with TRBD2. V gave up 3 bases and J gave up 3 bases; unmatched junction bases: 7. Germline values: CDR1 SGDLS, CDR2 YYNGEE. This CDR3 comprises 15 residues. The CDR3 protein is CASSASGRTTDTQYF. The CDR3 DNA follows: TGTGCCAGCAGCGCATCCGGGAGGACTACAGATACGCAGTATTTT.

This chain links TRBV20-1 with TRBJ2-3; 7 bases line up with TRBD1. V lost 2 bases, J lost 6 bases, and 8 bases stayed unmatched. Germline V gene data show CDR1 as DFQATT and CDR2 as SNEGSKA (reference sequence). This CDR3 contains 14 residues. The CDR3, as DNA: TGCAGTGCTAGAAACAGGGGCCCCTGGGATACGCAGTATTTT. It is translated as CSARNRGPWDTQYF.

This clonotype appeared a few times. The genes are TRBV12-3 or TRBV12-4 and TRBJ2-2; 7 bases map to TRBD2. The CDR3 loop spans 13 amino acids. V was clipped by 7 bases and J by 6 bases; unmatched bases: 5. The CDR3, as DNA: TGTGCCAGCACCGAGGGGAGGGCCGGGGAGCTGTTTTTT. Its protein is CASTEGRAGELFF.

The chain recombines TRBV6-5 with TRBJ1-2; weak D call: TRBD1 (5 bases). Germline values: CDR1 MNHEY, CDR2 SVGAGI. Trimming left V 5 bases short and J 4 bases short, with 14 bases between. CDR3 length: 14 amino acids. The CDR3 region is CASSPATVRYGYTF. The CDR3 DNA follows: TGTGCCAGCAGTCCCGCGACAGTCCGCTATGGCTACACCTTC.

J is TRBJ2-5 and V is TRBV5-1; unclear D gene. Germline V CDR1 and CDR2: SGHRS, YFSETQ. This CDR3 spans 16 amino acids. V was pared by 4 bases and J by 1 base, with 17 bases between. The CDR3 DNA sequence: TGCGCCAGCAGCAAAACTACCACAGTCCTCCAAGAGACCCAGTACTTC. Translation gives CASSKTTTVLQETQYF.

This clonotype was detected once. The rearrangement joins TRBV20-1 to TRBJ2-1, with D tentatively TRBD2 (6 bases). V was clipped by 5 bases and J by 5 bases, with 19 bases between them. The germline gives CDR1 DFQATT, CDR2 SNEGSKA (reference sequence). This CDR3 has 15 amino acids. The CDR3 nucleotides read TGCAGTGCTCTATCCGGGACTCTATCAAACAATGAGCAGTTCTTC. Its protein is CSALSGTLSNNEQFF.

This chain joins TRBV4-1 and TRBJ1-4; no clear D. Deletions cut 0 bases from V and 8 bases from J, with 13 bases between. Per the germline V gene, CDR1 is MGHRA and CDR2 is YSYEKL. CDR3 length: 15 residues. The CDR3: CASSQEVAGREKLFF. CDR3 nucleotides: TGCGCCAGCAGCCAAGAAGTTGCTGGGAGAGAAAAACTGTTTTTT.

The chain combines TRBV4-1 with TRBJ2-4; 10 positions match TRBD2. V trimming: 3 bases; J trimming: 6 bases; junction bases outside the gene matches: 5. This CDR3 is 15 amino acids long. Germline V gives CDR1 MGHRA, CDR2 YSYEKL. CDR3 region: CASSHSGRAPNIQYF. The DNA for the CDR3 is TGCGCCAGCAGCCACAGCGGGAGGGCCCCAAACATTCAGTACTTC.

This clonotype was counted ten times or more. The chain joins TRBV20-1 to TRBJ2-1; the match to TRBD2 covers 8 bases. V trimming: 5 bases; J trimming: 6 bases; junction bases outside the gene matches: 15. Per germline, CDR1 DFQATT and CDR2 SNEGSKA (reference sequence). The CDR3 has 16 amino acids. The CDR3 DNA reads TGCAGTGCTCCCCCCCCGGGGCGGGGGGAAAGCAATGAGCAGTTCTTC. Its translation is CSAPPPGRGESNEQFF.

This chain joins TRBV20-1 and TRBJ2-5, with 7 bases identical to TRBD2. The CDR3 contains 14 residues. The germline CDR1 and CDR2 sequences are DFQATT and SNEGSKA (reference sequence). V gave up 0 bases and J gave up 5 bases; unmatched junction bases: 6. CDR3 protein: CSARESPGRETQYF. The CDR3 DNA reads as TGCAGTGCTAGAGAAAGTCCCGGGAGGGAGACCCAGTACTTC.